Sequencing of this TCR beta chain was carried out in a study of blood T cell repertoires in COVID-19 (dated by TCRdb to the early 2020s). Regarding the study in general: Collaborator samples came from the United States, Italy and Spain and covered acute and convalescent phases of COVID-19. The prospective study material was composed of cDNA or gDNA derived from T cells, B-cell-depleted T cells, or PBMCs. Sample metadata almost always included a de-identified subject ID, COVID-19 status, age in years and sex. A freely available public database, intended as a resource for researchers studying the immune response to SARS-CoV-2, is where the repertoires were released. The dataset comprised deeply sampled blood TCRbeta repertoires from subjects exposed to, actively infected with, or recovered from COVID-19. Where HLA class I and class II types were available, the types were taken from metadata supplied by the sample provider, not from assay-based typing. The samples were drawn from two sources: the first 160 participants of the ongoing ImmuneRACE study, and 1,200 or so subjects contributed by 6 global collaborators. General study outcomes and caveats: Clinical and demographic metadata were provided uncurated, with the amount varying by source and participant.

Enrolling through a virtual design, the prospective study's participants ranged in age from about 18 to 89 years and lived across approximately 25 United States geographic areas. To assign participants to cohorts, the prospective study relied on clinical history that participants themselves reported in a screening survey and a study questionnaire. In the prospective study, mobile phlebotomists collected whole blood, serum and a nasopharyngeal or oropharyngeal swab from each participant. Additional blood draws and questionnaires over a 2-month period could optionally be provided by prospective study participants. Blood samples from the prospective study were shipped frozen or at room temperature prior to DNA extraction. Points on this clone: No cognate antigen has been identified for it. One base away there is no much larger clone; base qualities are not given.

V lost 4 bases and J lost 6 bases, and the count of bases not matched to a germline gene is 9. From cysteine to phenylalanine, the CDR3 is 15 amino acids long. Only the CDR3 DNA is retained, 45 bases long and in frame from the first base. For CDR1 and CDR2, the germline V gene (reference sequence) lists PRHDT and FYEKMQ. The immunoSEQ Assay, a bias-controlled multiplex PCR, was used to amplify TCRbeta CDR3 regions from genomic DNA. From the authors' description of their analysis: Nucleated cell counts per sample were estimated from amplification of reference gene primers within the assay. To quantify the absolute abundance of each unique TCRbeta CDR3 rearrangement, sequence reads were collapsed and filtered. For each sample, productive Simpson clonality was calculated as the square root of Simpson's diversity index across productive rearrangements. What TCRdb holds here is the immuneACCESS table cut down to in-frame rearrangements. Part of the clones is not present; checked against another copy, under half of the missing clones reflect an unresolved V gene, and the others are unexplained. For V, J and clone size, that table is used; D and trimming come from the DNA. The sample data list 210,000 or so clones, and 80% of these were observed just once. In total, the top ten clones hold roughly 4.5% of the sample.

Sequenced sample: PBMCs or T cells enriched from blood (not recorded which). The chain couples TRBV13 to TRBJ1-2; 9 junctional bases match TRBD1. The sequence came from a man aged 30 to 39 with acute COVID-19. The sequenced DNA: TGTGCCAGCAGCTCCGGACAGGGGAAATACGATGGCTACACCTTC. Translated, it reads CASSSGQGKYDGYTF.